The text below deals with one T cell receptor (beta chain). Authors' methods: Quantification of nucleated cells was approximated via reference gene primer amplification. TCRdb keeps only in-frame clones here, not all; method: immunoSEQ multiplex PCR. D and trimming come from the DNA, and the V and J calls and clone size come from that table. The table shows about 240,000 clones, with around three quarters occurring only once. The data are from a study of blood T cell repertoires in COVID-19. Study summary: Sites across the United States, Italy and Spain contributed samples from acute and convalescent COVID-19. The cDNA or gDNA used as material had been derived from T cells, B-cell-depleted T cells, or PBMCs.

CDR1 is SQVTM, CDR2 ANQGSEA, per germline. This CDR3 spans 12 amino acids. J lost 4 bases, V lost 4 bases, and 3 bases had no gene match. Material: peripheral blood. This rearrangement joins TRBV29-1 to TRBJ2-7, with 8 positions matching TRBD1. This TCR was sampled from a woman older than 75 with acute or convalescent COVID-19. The CDR3 DNA reads as TGCAGCGTTGGACAGGGGAGGTACGAGCAGTACTTC. This gives the protein CSVGQGRYEQYF.